This T cell receptor beta chain was identified during a study of beta chain features in type 1 diabetes. In the study overall: Age, gender and cell yields were alike across patients and healthy donors. Sorted cells from all samples, numbering roughly 100,000,000, were examined. Points from the study as a whole: A moderate, significant TCRB CDR3 shortening appeared in type 1 diabetes across four CD4+ subsets. It was not settled here whether HLA type affects TCRB rearrangement.

A word on this clone: What it binds is not known.

Per the germline V gene, CDR1 is LGHNA and CDR2 is YSLEER. Trimming removed 0 bases from V and 4 bases from J, with 9 bases in between. The CDR3 runs 14 residues. The sequenced template was cDNA made from the entire isolated RNA. Produced via immunoSEQ multiplex PCR; TCRdb's table is partial and in-frame only. In the table there are 200,000 to 300,000 clones, under 13% of which are singletons. J is TRBJ1-2 and V is TRBV4-3; possible D gene TRBD1, 5 bases. This clonotype was obtained from a man aged 25 to 40 with type 1 diabetes. Sequencing was performed on naive CD4+ T cells from blood. The CDR3 region has the DNA TGCGCCAGCAGCCAAGATACAGGATTCTATGGCTACACCTTC. Its translation: CASSQDTGFYGYTF.